The clone carrying this T cell receptor beta chain was picked up many times. The antigen is unknown. The record originates from a study of post-analysis software for immune sequencing data. General study points: TRBV5-6, TRBV5-1 and TRBV20-1 were among four to six TRBV segments more frequent in patients than controls.

The library was made from cDNA and included unique molecular identifiers. Via MiXCR, TCRdb re-called the PCR reads, giving one row per CDR3 protein. The sample shows 150,000 to 200,000 distinct CDR3 sequences, approximately 28% of them seen only once. The junction had 9 bases not matched to a gene; V was cut back by 5 bases and J by 7 bases. The CDR3 totals 15 residues. Germline V gives CDR1 KGHDR, CDR2 SFDVKD. The sequence was collected from a girl between 10 and 17 years old with multiple sclerosis. The sequenced sample was blood. This sequence joins TRBV24-1 and TRBJ2-1; TRBD1 agrees at 8 bases. CDR3 in amino acids: CATSGGQGLLNEQFF. For the CDR3, the DNA is TGTGCCACCAGTGGAGGACAGGGTTTATTGAATGAGCAGTTCTTC.